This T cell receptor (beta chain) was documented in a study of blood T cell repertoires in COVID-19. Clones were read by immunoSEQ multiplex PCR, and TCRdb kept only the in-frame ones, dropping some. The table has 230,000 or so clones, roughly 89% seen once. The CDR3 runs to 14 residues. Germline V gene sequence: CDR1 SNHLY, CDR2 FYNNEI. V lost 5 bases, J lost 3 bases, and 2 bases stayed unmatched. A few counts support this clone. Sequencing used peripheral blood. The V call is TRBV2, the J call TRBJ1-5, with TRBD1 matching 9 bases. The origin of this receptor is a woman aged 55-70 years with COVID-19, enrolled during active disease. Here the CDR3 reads CASSQQGANQPQHF. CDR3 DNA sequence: TGTGCCAGCAGTCAACAGGGGGCCAATCAGCCCCAGCATTTT.